This T cell receptor beta chain emerged from a study of cytomegalovirus exposure and HLA in healthy donors. Overall study results and limits: It was reported that the classifier diagnosed cytomegalovirus status with high specificity and sensitivity in both the original and validation cohorts.

On this clone itself: Its target is unknown.

Germline trimming cut 0 bases from V and 5 bases from J; bases unmatched to any gene: 4. The CDR3 contains 15 residues. Germline lookup yields CDR1 SEHNR and CDR2 FQNEAQ (reference sequence). The PCR ran on 60 Vbeta and 13 Jbeta primers. TCRdb's copy holds only in-frame clones and misses some; the assay was immunoSEQ multiplex PCR. This repertoire shows approximately 110,000 clones, 76% found once; its top ten account for approximately 8%. Sample: PBMCs. This TCR was sampled from a middle-aged man in good health and CMV-seropositive. The chain employs TRBV7-9 and TRBJ2-5, with 9 positions matching TRBD1. The CDR3 protein is CASSLALGTGETQYF. The DNA of the CDR3 is TGTGCCAGCAGCTTAGCGCTGGGGACAGGGGAGACCCAGTACTTC.